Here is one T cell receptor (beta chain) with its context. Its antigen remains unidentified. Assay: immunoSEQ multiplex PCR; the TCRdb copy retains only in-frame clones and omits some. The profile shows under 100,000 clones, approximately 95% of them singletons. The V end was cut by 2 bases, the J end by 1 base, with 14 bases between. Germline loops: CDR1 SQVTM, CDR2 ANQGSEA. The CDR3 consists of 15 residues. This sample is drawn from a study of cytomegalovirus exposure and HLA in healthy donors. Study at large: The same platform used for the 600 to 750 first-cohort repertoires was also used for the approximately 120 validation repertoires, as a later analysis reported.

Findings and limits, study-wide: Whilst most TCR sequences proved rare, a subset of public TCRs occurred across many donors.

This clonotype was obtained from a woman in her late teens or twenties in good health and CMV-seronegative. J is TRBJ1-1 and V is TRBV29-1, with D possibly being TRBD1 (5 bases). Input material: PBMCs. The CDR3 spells CSVERQGYGNTEAFF. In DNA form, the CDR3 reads TGCAGCGTTGAAAGGCAGGGATACGGGAACACTGAAGCTTTCTTT.